These 21 T cell receptor beta chains originate from one sample sequenced in a study of CD8 T cells in Susac syndrome. RNA was extracted with the RNeasy kit, and a quantity of about 0.45 to 1 ug was reverse transcribed using random hexamers. TCRdb re-derived calls from the immunoSEQ multiplex PCR reads in MiXCR, one entry per CDR3 protein. The table lists roughly 300,000 distinct CDR3 sequences, more than 75% of them singletons. The specimen sequenced was CD8+ T cells from PBMCs. These receptor sequences come from a human donor with multiple sclerosis.

A few counts support this clonotype. The chain carries TRBV27 and TRBJ1-5, with no clear D. Germline CDR1 MNHEY, CDR2 SMNVEV (reference sequence). V shed 3 bases and J shed 3 bases, with 6 bases lying between them. This CDR3 has 13 amino acids. The CDR3 loop is CASSLGLNQPQHF. CDR3 nucleotide sequence: TGTGCCAGCAGTTTGGGCCTCAATCAGCCCCAGCATTTT.

For the CDR3, the DNA is TGTGCCAGCAGCGCCCGACAGGACTACGAGCAGTACTTC. This codes for CASSARQDYEQYF. This chain links TRBV3-1 with TRBJ2-7; a possible D gene is TRBD1 (6 bases). This CDR3 is built from 13 residues. Trimming removed 5 bases at V and 3 bases at J, with 11 bases between. Germline V lookup: CDR1 LGHDT, CDR2 YNNKEL (reference sequence).

V and J are TRBV29-1 and TRBJ2-7, with D possibly matching TRBD1 (6 bases). Germline values: CDR1 SQVTM, CDR2 ANQGSEA. The CDR3 is made up of 15 amino acids. CDR3 sequence (DNA): TGCAGTGTGGAAAGCCGGGACACAAGCTCCTACGAGCAGTACTTC. This codes for CSVESRDTSSYEQYF.

This chain joins TRBV13 and TRBJ2-1; no firm D call. The CDR3 has 15 amino acids. The germline V gene encodes CDR1 PRHDT and CDR2 FYEKMQ (reference sequence). Between the trimmed V and J ends, which lost 0 bases and 8 bases, there was a span of 14 bases. The chain's CDR3 is CASSLGRRDGDEQFF. The CDR3, as DNA: TGTGCCAGCAGCTTAGGACGAAGGGATGGCGATGAGCAGTTCTTC.

The chain joins TRBV6-5 to TRBJ1-1; weak D call: TRBD1 (5 bases). CDR3 length: 19 amino acids. The germline CDR1 and CDR2 sequences are MNHEY and SVGAGI. V lost 0 bases to trimming and J lost 0 bases, with 20 bases between them. The CDR3 loop reads CASSYSTKGPLEMNTEAFF. The DNA for the CDR3 is TGTGCCAGCAGTTACTCGACGAAGGGGCCCCTCGAGATGAACACTGAAGCTTTCTTT.

This chain uses TRBV6-5 with TRBJ1-1, with D tentatively TRBD1 (6 bases). CDR3 length equals 15 residues. Trimming removed 0 bases at V and 5 bases at J, with 13 bases between. Germline loops: CDR1 MNHEY, CDR2 SVGAGI. The CDR3 sequence is CASSYSPGARTEAFF. The CDR3 DNA sequence: TGTGCCAGCAGTTACTCCCCGGGGGCGCGGACTGAAGCTTTCTTT.

On this clonotype itself: One end of the junction does not line up with germline, which may come from a read error. The gene calls are TRBV7-9 and TRBJ2-5, with D possibly matching TRBD2 (6 bases). This CDR3 spans 11 amino acids. The germline CDR1 and CDR2 sequences are SEHNR and FQNEAQ (reference sequence). Written as DNA, the CDR3 is TGTGCCAGCAGCTTGGTGGCGGGAAATGACTTC. Translated: CASSLVAGNDF.

J is TRBJ2-1 and V is TRBV7-9; TRBD2 matches 12 bases. The CDR3 has 15 amino acids. V trimming: 3 bases; J trimming: 9 bases; junction bases outside the gene matches: 6. Germline CDR1 SEHNR, CDR2 FQNEAQ (reference sequence). The chain's CDR3 is CASSFTTSGRSEQFF. The CDR3 DNA reads TGTGCCAGCAGCTTTACGACTAGCGGGAGAAGTGAGCAGTTCTTC.

The chain links TRBV2 to TRBJ2-1; 16 bases are shared with TRBD2. Germline values: CDR1 SNHLY, CDR2 FYNNEI. This CDR3 spans 16 amino acids. V was clipped by 6 bases and J by 13 bases; unmatched bases: 12. The CDR3 reads CASRDPGLAGGVSQFF. The DNA of the CDR3 is TGTGCCAGCAGGGATCCGGGACTAGCGGGAGGGGTTAGTCAGTTCTTC.

The chain recombines TRBV29-1 with TRBJ2-6; 12 positions match TRBD1. The V gene's germline CDR1 is SQVTM and CDR2 ANQGSEA. The CDR3 extends over 16 amino acids. The V gene end was trimmed by 7 bases and the J gene end by 4 bases; junction bases not matched to a gene: 8. CDR3 in DNA: TGCAGCGCCCGGGGACAGGGGGCTACGGGGGCCAACGTCCTGACTTTC. Its protein is CSARGQGATGANVLTF.

The V and J genes are TRBV19 and TRBJ1-1; weak D call: TRBD1 (5 bases). Germline CDR1 and CDR2: LNHDA and SQIVND (reference sequence). V lost 3 bases and J lost 5, with 13 bases in between. The CDR3 runs 14 residues. Here the CDR3 reads CASSIPGWGTEAFF. The CDR3 coding sequence is TGTGCCAGTAGTATTCCAGGGTGGGGAACTGAAGCTTTCTTT.

This chain links TRBV20-1 with TRBJ2-1; TRBD2 matches at 14 bases. The length of the CDR3 is 15 residues. Germline values: CDR1 DFQATT, CDR2 SNEGSKA (reference sequence). V lost 2 bases to trimming and J lost 8 bases; unmatched junction nucleotides: 5. The CDR3 here is CSARQTSGRAYEQFF. CDR3 nucleotide sequence: TGCAGTGCTAGACAGACTAGCGGGAGGGCCTATGAGCAGTTCTTC.

The rearrangement joins TRBV29-1 to TRBJ1-2; TRBD1 might be the D (6 bases). Trimming left V 6 bases short and J 4 bases short, with 12 bases between. The CDR3 is 12 residues long. Per germline, CDR1 SQVTM and CDR2 ANQGSEA. DNA for the CDR3: TGCAGCGTCAAAGGGGGATTCTATGGCTACACCTTC. The encoded protein is CSVKGGFYGYTF.

The J gene is TRBJ1-1, the V gene TRBV12-3 or TRBV12-4; no clear D. The CDR3 has 10 amino acids. DNA for the CDR3: TGTGTTATCTCGGACACTGAAGCTTTCTTT. Translating it yields CVISDTEAFF.

The V and J genes are TRBV29-1 and TRBJ2-5; D unclear. This CDR3 comprises 12 residues. Trimming cost V 5 bases and J 5 bases, with 12 bases left between them. Germline V CDR1 and CDR2: SQVTM, ANQGSEA. The CDR3 reads CSVPAQKETQYF. CDR3 coding DNA: TGCAGCGTTCCGGCGCAGAAGGAGACCCAGTACTTC.

The chain is built from TRBV5-6 and TRBJ2-5; D possibly corresponds to TRBD1 (6 bases). Germline CDR1 reads SGHDT; CDR2 reads YYEEEE. The germline V and J ends were trimmed by 0 bases and 5 bases, with 14 bases remaining between them. This CDR3 contains 15 residues. The CDR3 is CASSLAGAGIETQYF. The CDR3 bases are TGTGCCAGCAGCTTGGCAGGGGCTGGTATTGAGACCCAGTACTTC. The full variable domain, its missing parts supplied by reference TRBV5-6 and TRBJ2-5, is DAGVTQSPTHLIKTRGQQVTLRCSPKSGHDTVSWYQQALGQGPQFIFQYYEEEERQRGNFPDRFSGHQFPNYSSELNVNALLLGDSALYLCASSLAGAGIETQYFGPGTRLLVL.

CDR3 DNA sequence: TGTGCCAGCAGTCCGACAGGGGGTGTCGGCTACACCTTC. It yields the protein CASSPTGGVGYTF. The rearrangement joins TRBV4-2 to TRBJ1-2; 9 bases are shared with TRBD1. From germline, CDR1 is LGHNA and CDR2 YNFKEQ. V was clipped by 6 bases and J by 8 bases; unmatched bases: 7. The CDR3 loop spans 13 amino acids.

The V call is TRBV11-2, the J call TRBJ1-1; D gene unclear. V was cut by 3 bases and J by 6 bases, with 11 bases left in between. CDR3 size: 13 residues. Germline V gene sequence: CDR1 SGHAT, CDR2 FQNNGV. This chain's CDR3 is CASSFSDYPEAFF. The CDR3 DNA follows: TGTGCCAGCAGCTTTTCCGACTATCCTGAAGCTTTCTTT.

The CDR3 nucleotides read TGTGCCAGCAGTGTTCTACAGGGACACCAAGAGACCCAGTACTTC. Amino acids: CASSVLQGHQETQYF. The chain carries TRBV6-1 and TRBJ2-5; perhaps TRBD1 as D (6 bases). This CDR3 is built from 15 residues. From germline, CDR1 is MNHNS and CDR2 SASEGT. V lost 4 bases and J lost 0, with 12 bases in between.

The chain combines TRBV24-1 with TRBJ2-7; D possibly matches TRBD1 or TRBD2 (5 bases each). This CDR3 spans 13 amino acids. Trimming pared 5 bases from V and 5 bases from J, leaving 12 bases between. CDR1 is KGHDR, CDR2 SFDVKD, per germline. The CDR3 region is CATSGGSLHEQYF. The CDR3 DNA is TGTGCCACCAGTGGGGGGAGTCTCCACGAGCAGTACTTC.

The rearrangement uses TRBV5-1 and TRBJ2-1; TRBD2 agrees at 8 bases. J was trimmed by 8 bases and V by 1 base; bases with no gene match: 5. Germline CDR1 SGHRS, CDR2 YFSETQ. This CDR3 is 14 amino acids long. CDR3 nucleotide sequence: TGCGCCAGCAGCTTGTGGCGGGAGGTCGATGAGCAGTTCTTC. As protein: CASSLWREVDEQFF.